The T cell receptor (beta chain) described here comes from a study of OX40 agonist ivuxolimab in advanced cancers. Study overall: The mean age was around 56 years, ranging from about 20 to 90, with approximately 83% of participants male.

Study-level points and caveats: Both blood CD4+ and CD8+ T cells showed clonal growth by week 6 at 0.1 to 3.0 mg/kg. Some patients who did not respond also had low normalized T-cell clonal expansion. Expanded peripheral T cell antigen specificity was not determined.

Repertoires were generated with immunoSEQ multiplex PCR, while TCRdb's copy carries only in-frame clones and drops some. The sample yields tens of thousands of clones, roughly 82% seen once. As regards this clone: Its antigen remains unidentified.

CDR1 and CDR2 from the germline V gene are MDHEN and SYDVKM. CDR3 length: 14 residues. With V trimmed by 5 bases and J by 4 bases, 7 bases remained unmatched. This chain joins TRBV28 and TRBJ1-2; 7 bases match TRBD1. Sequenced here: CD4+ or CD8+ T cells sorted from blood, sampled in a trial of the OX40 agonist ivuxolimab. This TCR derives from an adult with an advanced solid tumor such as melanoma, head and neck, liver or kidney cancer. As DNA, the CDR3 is TGTGCCAGCAGTCGACAGGGTAGTGTCTATGGCTACACCTTC. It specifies CASSRQGSVYGYTF.